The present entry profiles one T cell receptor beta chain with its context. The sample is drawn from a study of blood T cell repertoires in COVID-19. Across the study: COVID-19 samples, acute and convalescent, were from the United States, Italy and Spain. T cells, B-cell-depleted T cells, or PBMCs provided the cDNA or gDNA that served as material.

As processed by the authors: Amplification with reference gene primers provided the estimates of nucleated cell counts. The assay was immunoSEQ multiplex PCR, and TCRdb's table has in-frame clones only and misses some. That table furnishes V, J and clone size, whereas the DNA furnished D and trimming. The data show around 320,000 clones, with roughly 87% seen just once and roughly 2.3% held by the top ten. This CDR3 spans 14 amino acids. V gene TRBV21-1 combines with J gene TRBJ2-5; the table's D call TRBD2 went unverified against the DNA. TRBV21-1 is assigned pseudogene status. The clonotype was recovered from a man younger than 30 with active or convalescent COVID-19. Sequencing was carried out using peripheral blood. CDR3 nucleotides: TGTGCCAGCAGCAAGGGGGCGGGGGGAGAGACCCAGTACTTC. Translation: CASSKGAGGETQYF.